The 20 T cell receptor beta chains presented below share a single source sample, sequenced in a study of CD4 T cells in relation to SARS-CoV-2 and coronaviruses. Some clones are missing from TCRdb's copy, which holds only in-frame ones; the method was immunoSEQ multiplex PCR. The sample lists more than 20,000 clones; just under 75% were seen once. Unexposed donor CD4+ T cells date from about 2011-2018, before the COVID-19 pandemic. After less than 11 days of culture, CD4+ T cells were isolated. For these receptors, no antigen is known. Sequencing input: CD4+ T cells from PBMCs, cultured in vitro. The receptors come from a human donor in good health.

The chain combines TRBV9 with TRBJ1-1; no firm D call. This CDR3 has 15 residues. Germline loops: CDR1 SGDLS, CDR2 YYNGEE. V was cut by 0 bases and J by 0 bases, with 9 bases left in between. The CDR3 coding sequence is TGTGCCAGCAGCGTAGGAACAGTAGTGAACACTGAAGCTTTCTTT. It codes for CASSVGTVVNTEAFF.

This clone has just a few counts. The rearrangement uses TRBV29-1 and TRBJ2-7, with TRBD2 identical over 8 bases. Per germline, CDR1 SQVTM and CDR2 ANQGSEA. This CDR3 has 14 amino acids. J lost 3 bases, V lost 7 bases, and 11 bases had no gene match. In DNA form, the CDR3 reads TGCAGCGCGAGGGAGGGGCGGGAGGTCTACGAGCAGTACTTC. Encoded protein: CSAREGREVYEQYF.

The chain is built from TRBV18 and TRBJ2-7, with a tentative D call TRBD2 (6 bases). The germline V gene has CDR1 KGHSH and CDR2 LQKENI. CDR3 size: 14 residues. Trimming removed 5 bases from V and 2 bases from J, with 13 bases in between. For the CDR3, the DNA is TGTGCCAGCTCAGCACGGGGGACCACCTACGAGCAGTACTTC. This sequence encodes CASSARGTTYEQYF.

The chain uses TRBV30 and TRBJ2-1; 8 bases align to TRBD2. CDR1 is GTSNPN, CDR2 SVGIG, per germline (reference sequence). CDR3 length: 16 amino acids. The V segment lost 3 bases and the J segment 5 bases; nucleotides outside the gene matches: 12. DNA of the CDR3: TGTGCCTGGAGCATTTTCTGGCGGGAGGACCACAATGAGCAGTTCTTC. Its protein product is CAWSIFWREDHNEQFF.

The J gene is TRBJ1-4, the V gene TRBV30; 7 bases align to TRBD1. CDR3 length equals 13 residues. Germline assignment: CDR1 GTSNPN and CDR2 SVGIG (reference sequence). The V and J ends lost 5 bases and 4 bases, in that order; junction bases with no gene match: 4. The CDR3 sequence: CAWQTGNNEKLFF. CDR3 coding DNA: TGTGCCTGGCAGACAGGGAATAATGAAAAACTGTTTTTT.

The chain uses TRBV7-9 and TRBJ2-3; 9 nucleotides line up with TRBD2. Germline lookup yields CDR1 SEHNR and CDR2 FQNEAQ (reference sequence). The CDR3 contains 14 residues. V shed 8 bases and J 4 bases; nucleotides not matched to a gene: 7. CDR3 nucleotides: TGTGCCAGCGGGGGGGCGGGAGGGTCAGATACGCAGTATTTT. It is translated as CASGGAGGSDTQYF.

The chain combines TRBV4-1 with TRBJ2-5; D assignment may be TRBD1 or TRBD2 (5 bases each). The V gene's germline CDR1 is MGHRA and CDR2 YSYEKL. The CDR3 is made up of 14 amino acids. V lost 1 base and J lost 5, with 11 bases in between. CDR3 nucleotides: TGCGCCAGCAGCCAAGTGGGGGTCTGGGAGACCCAGTACTTC. Encoded protein: CASSQVGVWETQYF.

The chain recombines TRBV7-3 with TRBJ2-3, with 8 bases matching TRBD1. In germline, CDR1 is SGHTA, CDR2 FQGTGA. Trimming removed 6 bases from V and 4 bases from J; junction bases left unmatched: 9. The CDR3 sequence is 15 residues long. The CDR3 reads CASSFLGQGADTQYF. The DNA for the CDR3 is TGTGCCAGCAGTTTTCTCGGACAGGGAGCAGATACGCAGTATTTT.

The chain recombines TRBV7-9 with TRBJ2-7, with D perhaps matching TRBD1 or TRBD2 (5 bases each). V lost 5 bases, J lost 4 bases, and 9 bases lay in between. Germline V lookup: CDR1 SEHNR, CDR2 FQNEAQ (reference sequence). CDR3 length: 12 amino acids. CDR3 sequence: CASSRDGYEQYF. CDR3 DNA: TGTGCCAGCAGCCGGGACGGATACGAGCAGTACTTC.

The rearrangement joins TRBV19 to TRBJ2-2, with 8 bases matching TRBD1. V dropped 2 bases and J dropped 4; count of bases not matched to a gene: 6. Looked up from germline, CDR1 is LNHDA and CDR2 is SQIVND (reference sequence). The CDR3 spans 16 residues. The CDR3 reads CASSIIRGQPTGELFF. As DNA, the CDR3 is TGTGCCAGTAGTATAATCAGGGGGCAGCCCACCGGGGAGCTGTTTTTT.

The genes are TRBV6-6 and TRBJ1-6; no clear D. V gave up 0 bases and J gave up 7 bases, with 4 bases separating them. The length of the CDR3 is 13 residues. CDR1 is MNHNY, CDR2 SVGAGI, per germline (reference sequence). The CDR3 here is CASSYSGNSPLHF. Written as DNA, the CDR3 is TGTGCCAGCAGTTACTCCGGGAATTCACCCCTCCACTTT.

The J gene is TRBJ1-1, the V gene TRBV18; 12 bases fit TRBD1. Germline loops: CDR1 KGHSH, CDR2 LQKENI. The length of the CDR3 is 14 residues. V was clipped by 6 bases and J by 4 bases; unmatched bases: 3. In DNA form, the CDR3 reads TGTGCCAGCTCGCCGGGACAGGGGGCCACTGAAGCTTTCTTT. Its translation is CASSPGQGATEAFF.

The V call is TRBV29-1, the J call TRBJ2-5; no clear D gene. The germline V and J ends were trimmed by 6 bases and 5 bases, with 19 bases remaining between them. This CDR3 spans 14 amino acids. Germline CDR1 and CDR2: SQVTM and ANQGSEA. The CDR3 DNA reads as TGCAGCGTCGCCCTGAATAGGGAAGGCGAGACCCAGTACTTC. This sequence encodes CSVALNREGETQYF.

The rearrangement joins TRBV6-4 to TRBJ2-3, with TRBD2 identical over 9 bases. The germline gives CDR1 MRHNA, CDR2 SNTAGT. This CDR3 contains 14 residues. The junction had 7 bases not matched to a gene; V was cut back by 6 bases and J by 6 bases. CDR3 coding DNA: TGTGCCAGCAGCCGTAGCGGGAGTTCTGATACGCAGTATTTT. Its translation: CASSRSGSSDTQYF.

This rearrangement joins TRBV30 to TRBJ2-7; D perhaps matches TRBD2 (5 bases). This CDR3 has 12 residues. CDR1 is GTSNPN and CDR2 is SVGIG in the germline V gene (reference sequence). V was clipped by 2 bases and J by 8 bases, with 13 bases between them. CDR3 loop: CAWSLAPRKQYF. CDR3 DNA: TGTGCCTGGAGTCTAGCCCCGAGGAAGCAGTACTTC.

The chain uses TRBV5-1 and TRBJ2-3, with D hard to call. The CDR3 is 13 amino acids. The germline V gene has CDR1 SGHRS and CDR2 YFSETQ. The V end lost 2 bases, the J end lost 0 bases, and 4 bases lay between the germline ends. The CDR3 loop is CASSFESTDTQYF. CDR3 sequence (DNA): TGCGCCAGCAGCTTCGAAAGCACAGATACGCAGTATTTT. Supplemented by reference TRBV5-1 and TRBJ2-3, the full variable domain reads KAGVTQTPRYLIKTRGQQVTLSCSPISGHRSVSWYQQTPGQGLQFLFEYFSETQRNKGNFPGRFSGRQFSNSRSEMNVSTLELGDSALYLCASSFESTDTQYFGPGTRLTVL.

The rearrangement joins TRBV4-1 to TRBJ1-1; no clear D. CDR3 length: 15 residues. The germline V gene has CDR1 MGHRA and CDR2 YSYEKL. With 2 bases removed from V and 0 bases from J, the gap between germline ends came to 10 bases. This CDR3 is CASSQMQSLNTEAFF. DNA for the CDR3: TGCGCCAGCAGCCAAATGCAGAGCCTGAACACTGAAGCTTTCTTT.

J is TRBJ2-7 and V is TRBV5-1; 9 nucleotides align to TRBD2. Trimming removed 4 bases from V and 6 bases from J; junction bases left unmatched: 11. The CDR3 consists of 15 residues. Germline assignment: CDR1 SGHRS and CDR2 YFSETQ. CDR3 sequence reads: CASSPGLALVGEQYF. The CDR3 DNA sequence: TGCGCCAGCAGCCCCGGACTAGCGTTGGTAGGCGAGCAGTACTTC.

This clone was counted only a few times. The rearrangement links TRBV6-5 to TRBJ2-1, with D perhaps being TRBD1 or TRBD2 (5 bases each). CDR3 length equals 14 residues. Trimming removed 2 bases at V and 10 bases at J, with 15 bases between. Germline V gene data show CDR1 as MNHEY and CDR2 as SVGAGI. CDR3 sequence reads: CASSYGGSAREQFF. The CDR3 DNA reads TGTGCCAGCAGTTACGGGGGTAGCGCCAGGGAGCAGTTCTTC.

This chain links TRBV4-2 with TRBJ1-2; possible D gene TRBD1, 5 bases. The CDR3 has 15 residues. V was clipped by 0 bases and J by 4 bases, with 12 bases between them. Germline V gene lookup returns CDR1 LGHNA and CDR2 YNFKEQ. CDR3 residues: CASSQDLTGPYGYTF. The CDR3 nucleotides read TGTGCCAGCAGCCAAGATCTCACAGGCCCCTATGGCTACACCTTC.